This entry lists 20 T cell receptor beta chains sequenced from one sample in a study of identical twins. TCRdb used MiXCR to reprocess the 5' RACE reads, holding one entry per CDR3 protein. Among 430,000 or so distinct CDR3 sequences listed, more than 20% were seen once. A further study also used this sample, focusing on T cells expressing NK-cell markers.

The sample comprised CD4+ T cells sorted from blood. All receptors come from a woman aged 18-29 years in good health.

The sample holds a few counts of this clonotype. This chain links TRBV5-5 with TRBJ2-3, with 7 nucleotides matching TRBD1. V was pared by 4 bases and J by 5 bases, with 10 bases of the junction left unmatched. The CDR3 extends over 15 amino acids. Germline V gene sequence: CDR1 SGHKS, CDR2 YYEKEE (reference sequence). The CDR3 DNA sequence: TGTGCCAGCAGCAACGGACAGGTCTGGAGAGATACGCAGTATTTT. This gives the protein CASSNGQVWRDTQYF.

The CDR3: CSAMDRGNSPLHF. DNA for the CDR3: TGCAGTGCTATGGACAGGGGTAATTCACCCCTCCACTTT. This chain joins TRBV20-1 and TRBJ1-6, with 9 bases fitting TRBD1. This CDR3 has 13 amino acids. The germline gives CDR1 DFQATT, CDR2 SNEGSKA (reference sequence). V lost 4 bases, J lost 6 bases, and 1 base stayed unmatched.

A few counts support this clonotype. V gene TRBV2 combines with J gene TRBJ2-2, with 10 bases matching TRBD2. The germline gives CDR1 SNHLY, CDR2 FYNNEI. J gave up 6 bases and V 3 bases, and 13 bases lay outside the gene matches. This CDR3 region has 18 residues. CDR3 loop: CASSESLAGASGAGELFF. CDR3 coding DNA: TGTGCCAGCAGTGAGTCTCTAGCGGGAGCGTCAGGCGCCGGGGAGCTGTTTTTT. The complete variable domain, with remaining parts taken from reference TRBV2 and TRBJ2-2, reads EPEVTQTPSHQVTQMGQEVILRCVPISNHLYFYWYRQILGQKVEFLVSFYNNEISEKSEIFDDQFSVERPDGSNFTLKIRSTKLEDSAMYFCASSESLAGASGAGELFFGEGSRLTVL.

The gene calls are TRBV14 and TRBJ2-1; 9 nucleotides line up with TRBD2. V shed 0 bases, J shed 15 bases, and the junction held 15 bases outside the gene matches. This CDR3 spans 16 amino acids. Germline V gene sequence: CDR1 SGHDN, CDR2 FVKESK. The CDR3 loop reads CASSQERPGESGRSFF. The CDR3 DNA follows: TGTGCCAGCAGCCAAGAAAGGCCAGGGGAGAGCGGGAGGTCGTTCTTC.

This chain links TRBV5-1 with TRBJ2-2, with a weak D call TRBD2 (6 bases). Per the germline V gene, CDR1 is SGHRS and CDR2 is YFSETQ. The CDR3 sequence is 14 residues long. Trimming shortened V by 4 bases and J by 5 bases, and 12 bases separated the two germline ends. The CDR3 region has the DNA TGCGCCAGCAGCCGATCAGCGGGTACCGGGGAGCTGTTTTTT. Its translation: CASSRSAGTGELFF.

This clonotype was picked up many times. The CDR3 nucleotides are TGTGCCACCAGCGGCTACAATGAGCAGTTCTTC. Its translation: CATSGYNEQFF. The V call is TRBV15, the J call TRBJ2-1; D gene unclear. V was pared by 5 bases and J by 3 bases, with 2 bases between. The CDR3 loop spans 11 amino acids. CDR1 and CDR2 (germline): LNHNV, YYDKDF (reference sequence).

This clonotype has just a few counts. The rearrangement links TRBV6-1 to TRBJ1-4; D might be TRBD1 (5 bases). The V end lost 7 bases, the J end lost 4 bases, and 22 bases lay between the germline ends. The CDR3 is made up of 17 amino acids. CDR1 MNHNS and CDR2 SASEGT come from the germline V gene. CDR3 in DNA: TGTGCCAGCACTAGGGGAGGTGTGGGCTTCCTTAATGAAAAACTGTTTTTT. Translating gives CASTRGGVGFLNEKLFF.

This rearrangement joins TRBV29-1 to TRBJ1-2; D not resolved. The CDR3 loop spans 17 amino acids. Germline-derived CDR1 and CDR2 are SQVTM and ANQGSEA. V lost 2 bases and J lost 0, with 19 bases in between. The CDR3 loop reads CSVESIQRGLTNYGYTF. The CDR3 bases are TGCAGCGTTGAATCCATACAGCGGGGTTTAACTAACTATGGCTACACCTTC.

V is TRBV11-2 and J is TRBJ2-2; weak D call: TRBD1 (5 bases). V was trimmed by 4 bases and J by 0 bases, leaving 15 bases between them. Per germline, CDR1 SGHAT and CDR2 FQNNGV. This CDR3 spans 17 amino acids. CDR3 in DNA: TGTGCCAGCAGCTCCCGCAGGGCTGATCCGAACACCGGGGAGCTGTTTTTT. Translated: CASSSRRADPNTGELFF.

This chain joins TRBV12-3 or TRBV12-4 and TRBJ1-6; D is unclear. The CDR3 runs 13 residues. Trimming shortened V by 3 bases and J by 10 bases, and 10 bases separated the two germline ends. CDR3 DNA: TGTGCCAGCAGTTTGGAGCGGGGATCACCCCTCCACTTT. Translating gives CASSLERGSPLHF.

This chain uses TRBV12-3 or TRBV12-4 with TRBJ1-1; 9 positions agree with TRBD1. Germline trimming cut 6 bases from V and 11 bases from J; bases unmatched to any gene: 7. The CDR3 has 12 amino acids. The CDR3 loop is CASRPTGGHAFF. CDR3 nucleotides: TGTGCCAGCAGACCGACAGGGGGTCACGCTTTCTTT.

The chain links TRBV14 to TRBJ2-3, with 10 bases aligning to TRBD2. The germline gives CDR1 SGHDN, CDR2 FVKESK. V lost 3 bases to trimming and J lost 2 bases; unmatched junction nucleotides: 5. There are 16 residues in the CDR3. The CDR3 is CASSHLSGRATDTQYF. The CDR3 DNA follows: TGTGCCAGCAGCCACTTGAGCGGGAGGGCCACAGATACGCAGTATTTT.

CDR3 residues: CASSQAGGLSVYEQFF. Here the CDR3 DNA reads TGTGCCAGCAGCCAAGCTGGGGGATTGAGTGTGTATGAGCAGTTCTTC. The chain has TRBV4-2 and TRBJ2-1; D is perhaps TRBD1 or TRBD2 (5 bases each). The CDR3 runs 16 residues. The germline CDR1 and CDR2 sequences are LGHNA and YNFKEQ. Trimming removed 1 base from V and 8 bases from J, with 18 bases in between.

This clonotype was counted many times. The J gene is TRBJ1-4, the V gene TRBV12-3 or TRBV12-4; 10 nucleotides agree with TRBD1. The CDR3 sequence is 15 residues long. Losses at the gene ends were 6 bases for V and 7 bases for J; bases not matched to a gene: 8. The CDR3 nucleotides read TGTGCCAGCAGCCGCGGGACAGGGGATATTGAAAAACTGTTTTTT. Its translation: CASSRGTGDIEKLFF.

The genes are TRBV9 and TRBJ2-5; D may be TRBD2 (5 bases). Trimming took off 0 bases at V and 5 bases at J, with 11 bases between the two ends. Germline V gene sequence: CDR1 SGDLS, CDR2 YYNGEE. This CDR3 is 14 amino acids long. The CDR3 sequence is CASSVASGMETQYF. In DNA, the CDR3 is TGTGCCAGCAGCGTAGCTTCGGGAATGGAGACCCAGTACTTC.

The V gene is TRBV20-1, the J gene TRBJ2-7; 7 bases are a match to TRBD2. Germline CDR1 reads DFQATT; CDR2 reads SNEGSKA (reference sequence). Trimming removed 5 bases from V and 0 bases from J; junction bases left unmatched: 13. The length of the CDR3 is 16 residues. CDR3: CSAPRPGLAASYEQYF. CDR3 nucleotide sequence: TGCAGTGCTCCACGGCCGGGGCTAGCGGCCTCCTACGAGCAGTACTTC.

In its sample, this clonotype was seen a few times. One end of the junction is discordant with germline, which a read error may explain. The genes are TRBV20-1 and TRBJ2-7; 8 bases line up with TRBD1. The CDR3 is made up of 12 amino acids. Germline CDR1 reads DFQATT; CDR2 reads SNEGSKA (reference sequence). Here the CDR3 DNA reads TGCAGTGCTGCGTTTCCGGGACAGGCGTTATTATTC. Translating gives CSAAFPGQALLF.

This clonotype was seen a few times. The rearrangement uses TRBV6-1 and TRBJ2-6, with 8 bases aligning to TRBD2. Germline V gene lookup returns CDR1 MNHNS and CDR2 SASEGT. Trimming removed 6 bases from V and 8 bases from J; junction bases left unmatched: 6. The CDR3 extends over 14 amino acids. The CDR3 DNA is TGTGCCAGCAGCCTCCGGGGGGGGCCCAACGTCCTGACTTTC. Translated: CASSLRGGPNVLTF.

The chain has TRBV3-1 and TRBJ2-7, with D tentatively TRBD1 (5 bases). V was clipped by 7 bases and J by 4 bases, with 14 bases between them. The germline CDR1 and CDR2 sequences are LGHDT and YNNKEL (reference sequence). The CDR3 is 13 amino acids. CDR3 nucleotide sequence: TGTGCCAGCACTAAACAGGATCGGTACGAGCAGTACTTC. Its protein product is CASTKQDRYEQYF.

This clonotype was observed a few times. The V and J genes are TRBV7-2 and TRBJ2-1; no firm D call. From germline, CDR1 is SGHTA and CDR2 FQGNSA. V was clipped by 4 bases and J by 7 bases, with 11 bases between them. The CDR3 loop spans 13 amino acids. As DNA, the CDR3 is TGTGCCAGCAGCTCACGAAACCGAAATGAGCAGTTCTTC. Protein sequence: CASSSRNRNEQFF.